The next 8 T cell receptor beta chains were all read from a single sample in a study of T cell responses to AZD1222 COVID-19 vaccine. The table came from immunoSEQ multiplex PCR; TCRdb's copy has only in-frame clones and leaves some out. Of roughly 150,000 clones listed, about nine tenths were seen once; the top ten hold over 1.5%. Sample: peripheral blood, taken on day 0 of AZD1222 vaccination. These receptors all come from an adult in good health.

The chain combines TRBV11-2 with TRBJ1-1, with a weak D call TRBD1 (5 bases). The germline V gene has CDR1 SGHAT and CDR2 FQNNGV. This CDR3 has 15 residues. The V and J ends lost 2 bases and 1 base respectively, with 11 bases between them. The CDR3 coding sequence is TGTGCCAGCAGCTTAAGACGGCAGGGGAACACTGAAGCTTTCTTT. Protein sequence: CASSLRRQGNTEAFF.

The chain couples TRBV19 to TRBJ1-1, with 10 nucleotides matching TRBD1. The CDR3 spans 14 residues. V dropped 8 bases and J dropped 8; count of bases not matched to a gene: 11. Germline lookup yields CDR1 LNHDA and CDR2 SQIVND (reference sequence). CDR3 in amino acids: CASFRDRGNWEAFF. CDR3 coding DNA: TGTGCCAGTTTCCGGGACAGGGGTAATTGGGAAGCTTTCTTT.

The chain recombines TRBV30 with TRBJ1-3; no definite D call. Germline V gene lookup returns CDR1 GTSNPN and CDR2 SVGIG (reference sequence). The CDR3 has 15 amino acids. CDR3 loop: CAKLRGRSSGNTIYF. CDR3 nucleotides: TGTGCAAAACTTCGGGGTAGGAGCTCTGGAAACACCATATATTTT.

This sequence joins TRBV4-3 and TRBJ1-1, with 10 bases matching TRBD1. V gave up 2 bases and J gave up 5 bases; unmatched junction bases: 5. Germline CDR1 reads LGHNA; CDR2 reads YSLEER. The CDR3 length is 15 residues. The CDR3 region is CASSQRTGGETEAFF. In nucleotides, the CDR3 is TGCGCCAGCAGCCAACGGACAGGGGGTGAAACTGAAGCTTTCTTT.

This clone was recorded once. V gene TRBV5-1 combines with J gene TRBJ2-7; TRBD2 agrees at 15 bases. CDR1 SGHRS and CDR2 YFSETQ come from the germline V gene. This CDR3 region has 16 residues. The ends lost 3 bases at V and 3 bases at J; junction bases unmatched: 4. CDR3 sequence: CASSSGLAGGFYEQYF. The CDR3 DNA is TGCGCCAGCAGCTCCGGACTAGCGGGGGGGTTCTACGAGCAGTACTTC.

V and J are TRBV18 and TRBJ2-7; no definite D call. This CDR3 contains 14 residues. Between the trimmed V and J ends, which lost 3 bases and 2 bases, there was a span of 11 bases. Per germline, CDR1 KGHSH and CDR2 LQKENI. The chain's CDR3 is CASSPPTSPYEQYF. For the CDR3, the DNA is TGTGCCAGCTCACCCCCCACGTCTCCCTACGAGCAGTACTTC.

This chain joins TRBV19 and TRBJ1-6; D may be TRBD1 (6 bases). Germline V gene sequence: CDR1 LNHDA, CDR2 SQIVND (reference sequence). The CDR3 runs 15 residues. Trimming stripped 3 bases from V and 13 bases from J, with 19 bases between. The CDR3 nucleotides read TGTGCCAGTAGTATCGCAGGGACACCGGTTCATCCCCTCCACTTT. It specifies CASSIAGTPVHPLHF.

V gene TRBV30 combines with J gene TRBJ1-1; TRBD1 might be the D (5 bases). V lost 0 bases and J lost 4, with 12 bases in between. The CDR3 totals 14 residues. In germline, CDR1 is GTSNPN, CDR2 SVGIG (reference sequence). The CDR3 sequence is CAWSVLAGFTEAFF. The CDR3 nucleotides read TGTGCCTGGAGTGTACTAGCAGGGTTCACTGAAGCTTTCTTT.